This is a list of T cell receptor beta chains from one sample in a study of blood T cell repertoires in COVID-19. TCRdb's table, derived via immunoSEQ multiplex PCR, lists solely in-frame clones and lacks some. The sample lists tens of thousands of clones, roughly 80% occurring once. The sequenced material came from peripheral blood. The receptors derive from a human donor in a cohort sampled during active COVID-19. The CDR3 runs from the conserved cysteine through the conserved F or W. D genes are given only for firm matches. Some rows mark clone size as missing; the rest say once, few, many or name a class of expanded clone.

cdr3_aa: CASNPYKGANQPQHF
cdr3_nt: TGTGCCAGCAACCCATATAAGGGGGCTAATCAGCCCCAGCATTTT
v_call: TRBV6-2/TRBV6-3
d_call: TRBD1
clone_size: .
j_call: TRBJ1-5

cdr3_aa: CASSITGNTEAFF
cdr3_nt: TGCGCCAGCAGCATTACAGGGAACACTGAAGCTTTCTTT
v_call: TRBV5-1
d_call: .
clone_size: .
j_call: TRBJ1-1

cdr3_aa: CASSWDPGQGLDGYTF
cdr3_nt: TGTGCCAGCAGCTGGGACCCGGGACAGGGGTTAGATGGCTACACCTTC
v_call: TRBV5-5
d_call: TRBD1
clone_size: .
j_call: TRBJ1-2

cdr3_aa: CASKIQNMNTEAFF
cdr3_nt: TGTGCCAGCAAAATACAAAACATGAACACTGAAGCTTTCTTT
v_call: TRBV9
d_call: .
clone_size: .
j_call: TRBJ1-1

cdr3_aa: CASSPSGGTEAFF
cdr3_nt: TGTGCCAGCAGCCCTTCGGGGGGCACTGAAGCTTTCTTT
v_call: TRBV4-2
d_call: .
clone_size: .
j_call: TRBJ1-1

cdr3_aa: CASSSPSGAYEQYF
cdr3_nt: TGTGCCAGCAGCTCCCCGTCAGGTGCATACGAGCAGTACTTC
v_call: TRBV5-6
d_call: .
clone_size: .
j_call: TRBJ2-7

cdr3_aa: CASRHPRLNTEAFF
cdr3_nt: TGTGCCAGCAGGCATCCCAGATTGAACACTGAAGCTTTCTTT
v_call: TRBV6-5
d_call: .
clone_size: .
j_call: TRBJ1-1

cdr3_aa: CASSPTPGTSRTEQYF
cdr3_nt: TGTGCCAGCTCACCTACGCCCGGGACTAGCCGGACCGAGCAGTACTTC
v_call: TRBV18
d_call: TRBD2
clone_size: once
j_call: TRBJ2-7

cdr3_aa: CASSFGQSRLLGTEAFF
cdr3_nt: TGCGCCAGCAGCTTTGGACAAAGTCGGCTTTTGGGCACTGAAGCTTTCTTT
v_call: TRBV5-1
d_call: .
clone_size: .
j_call: TRBJ1-1

cdr3_aa: CASSSGLAGEQYF
cdr3_nt: TGTGCCAGCAGCTCCGGACTAGCTGGAGAGCAGTACTTC
v_call: TRBV5-6
d_call: TRBD2
clone_size: .
j_call: TRBJ2-7

cdr3_aa: CASSPRSTGGTEAFF
cdr3_nt: TGTGCCAGTAGTCCACGCAGCACCGGGGGCACTGAAGCTTTCTTT
v_call: TRBV19
d_call: .
clone_size: .
j_call: TRBJ1-1

cdr3_aa: CASGLANYRDEQYF
cdr3_nt: TGTGCTAGTGGTTTGGCGAATTACAGGGACGAGCAGTACTTC
v_call: TRBV12-5
d_call: .
clone_size: .
j_call: TRBJ2-7

cdr3_aa: CASSWGQGVLGEQFF
cdr3_nt: TGTGCCAGCAGCTGGGGACAGGGGGTTTTGGGTGAGCAGTTCTTC
v_call: TRBV5-6
d_call: TRBD1
clone_size: once
j_call: TRBJ2-1

cdr3_aa: CASSLRQGDGYTF
cdr3_nt: TGTGCCAGCAGCCTGAGACAGGGAGATGGCTACACCTTC
v_call: TRBV7-2
d_call: TRBD1
clone_size: .
j_call: TRBJ1-2

cdr3_aa: CASSDTGGGYGYTF
cdr3_nt: TGCGCCAGCAGCGATACGGGGGGCGGCTATGGCTACACCTTC
v_call: TRBV4-1
d_call: .
clone_size: .
j_call: TRBJ1-2

cdr3_aa: CASTGGGFDYGYTF
cdr3_nt: TGTGCCAGTACCGGCGGCGGGTTCGACTATGGCTACACCTTC
v_call: TRBV19
d_call: .
clone_size: once
j_call: TRBJ1-2

cdr3_aa: CASSFKGDNTEAFF
cdr3_nt: TGTGCCAGCAGCTTCAAGGGGGATAACACTGAAGCTTTCTTT
v_call: TRBV7-9
d_call: .
clone_size: .
j_call: TRBJ1-1

cdr3_aa: CASSTDKTYEQYF
cdr3_nt: TGTGCCAGCAGCACTGACAAGACCTACGAGCAGTACTTC
v_call: TRBV7-2
d_call: .
clone_size: .
j_call: TRBJ2-7

cdr3_aa: CASSSRGRTGIYNEQFF
cdr3_nt: TGTGCCAGCAGCTCCAGAGGACGGACAGGGATCTACAATGAGCAGTTCTTC
v_call: TRBV5-4
d_call: TRBD1
clone_size: .
j_call: TRBJ2-1

cdr3_aa: CASSRGQGNFAEAFF
cdr3_nt: TGTGCCAGCAGCCGAGGACAGGGAAACTTCGCTGAAGCTTTCTTT
v_call: TRBV5-6
d_call: TRBD1
clone_size: few
j_call: TRBJ1-1

cdr3_aa: CAAGLSWDTEAFF
cdr3_nt: TGTGCCGCAGGTCTCTCGTGGGACACTGAAGCTTTCTTT
v_call: TRBV10-3
d_call: .
clone_size: .
j_call: TRBJ1-1

cdr3_aa: CASSLTGGMRGYTF
cdr3_nt: TGTGCCAGCAGCCTCACAGGTGGGATGAGGGGCTACACCTTC
v_call: TRBV7-6
d_call: .
clone_size: few
j_call: TRBJ1-2

cdr3_aa: CASSPSPGTYNSPLHF
cdr3_nt: TGCGCCAGCAGCCCCTCGCCGGGGACCTATAATTCACCCCTCCACTTT
v_call: TRBV4-1
d_call: .
clone_size: few
j_call: TRBJ1-6

cdr3_aa: CATSAMEGYSEVEAFF
cdr3_nt: TGTGCCACCAGTGCTATGGAGGGTTACTCCGAGGTTGAAGCTTTCTTT
v_call: TRBV24-1
d_call: .
clone_size: .
j_call: TRBJ1-1

cdr3_aa: CASSFRHQETQYF
cdr3_nt: TGTGCCAGCAGTTTTCGACATCAAGAGACCCAGTACTTC
v_call: TRBV27
d_call: .
clone_size: .
j_call: TRBJ2-5

cdr3_aa: CASSLDGGDQPQHF
cdr3_nt: TGCGCCAGCAGCTTGGACGGGGGGGATCAGCCCCAGCATTTT
v_call: TRBV5-1
d_call: .
clone_size: .
j_call: TRBJ1-5

cdr3_aa: CASSSAGTSPSGANVLTF
cdr3_nt: TGTGCCAGCAGCTCCGCCGGGACTAGTCCGTCTGGGGCCAACGTCCTGACTTTC
v_call: TRBV7-6
d_call: TRBD2
clone_size: .
j_call: TRBJ2-6

cdr3_aa: CASRRAGGRETQYF
cdr3_nt: TGTGCCAGCCGTAGAGCGGGGGGCAGGGAGACCCAGTACTTC
v_call: TRBV2
d_call: TRBD2
clone_size: .
j_call: TRBJ2-5

cdr3_aa: CAWSVPAGVETQYF
cdr3_nt: TGTGCCTGGAGTGTACCAGCGGGGGTGGAGACCCAGTACTTC
v_call: TRBV30
d_call: TRBD2
clone_size: .
j_call: TRBJ2-5

cdr3_aa: CASNRGGMFNEQFF
cdr3_nt: TGTGCCAGTAACAGGGGGGGGATGTTCAATGAGCAGTTCTTC
v_call: TRBV19
d_call: .
clone_size: .
j_call: TRBJ2-1

cdr3_aa: CASTETDTQYF
cdr3_nt: TGTGCCAGCACCGAGACAGATACGCAGTATTTT
v_call: TRBV7-9
d_call: .
clone_size: .
j_call: TRBJ2-3

cdr3_aa: CASSHRNRAGNTIYF
cdr3_nt: TGCGCCAGCAGTCACAGGAACAGGGCTGGAAACACCATATATTTT
v_call: TRBV23-1
d_call: .
clone_size: .
j_call: TRBJ1-3

cdr3_aa: CASSTGQGGELFF
cdr3_nt: TGCGCCAGCAGCACAGGACAGGGCGGGGAGCTGTTTTTT
v_call: TRBV5-1
d_call: TRBD1
clone_size: .
j_call: TRBJ2-2

cdr3_aa: CASSPRGASGNTIYF
cdr3_nt: TGTGCCAGCAGCCCTCGGGGAGCCTCTGGAAACACCATATATTTT
v_call: TRBV3-1/TRBV3-2
d_call: .
clone_size: .
j_call: TRBJ1-3

cdr3_aa: CATGLAPSYEQYF
cdr3_nt: TGTGCCACCGGACTAGCTCCCTCCTACGAGCAGTACTTC
v_call: TRBV2
d_call: TRBD2
clone_size: .
j_call: TRBJ2-7

cdr3_aa: CASSIGVGRSYEQYF
cdr3_nt: TGTGCCAGTAGTATAGGAGTGGGCAGATCCTACGAGCAGTACTTC
v_call: TRBV19
d_call: .
clone_size: .
j_call: TRBJ2-7

cdr3_aa: CATSDQSGTASPEQYF
cdr3_nt: TGTGCCACCAGTGATCAATCCGGGACAGCAAGCCCCGAGCAGTACTTC
v_call: TRBV24-1
d_call: TRBD1
clone_size: .
j_call: TRBJ2-7

cdr3_aa: CATRTAGNTIYF
cdr3_nt: TGTGCCACCCGGACAGCTGGAAACACCATATATTTT
v_call: TRBV19
d_call: .
clone_size: .
j_call: TRBJ1-3

cdr3_aa: CASTAGAGNTEAFF
cdr3_nt: TGCGCCAGCACTGCGGGGGCGGGGAACACTGAAGCTTTCTTT
v_call: TRBV5-1
d_call: .
clone_size: .
j_call: TRBJ1-1

cdr3_aa: CAWEGTGETEAFF
cdr3_nt: TGTGCCTGGGAGGGGACAGGAGAAACTGAAGCTTTCTTT
v_call: TRBV30
d_call: TRBD1
clone_size: .
j_call: TRBJ1-1

cdr3_aa: CASGQVQSYEQYF
cdr3_nt: TGTGCCTCGGGACAGGTTCAATCGTACGAGCAGTACTTC
v_call: TRBV30
d_call: TRBD1
clone_size: once
j_call: TRBJ2-7

cdr3_aa: CAISPGTSYRTGELFF
cdr3_nt: TGTGCCATCAGCCCCGGGACTAGCTATAGGACCGGGGAGCTGTTTTTT
v_call: TRBV10-3
d_call: TRBD2
clone_size: .
j_call: TRBJ2-2

cdr3_aa: CASSIPRTTDTEAFF
cdr3_nt: TGTGCCAGTAGTATACCCCGGACTACCGACACTGAAGCTTTCTTT
v_call: TRBV19
d_call: .
clone_size: .
j_call: TRBJ1-1

cdr3_aa: CSVEEEESYTF
cdr3_nt: TGCAGCGTTGAAGAAGAGGAGTCCTACACCTTC
v_call: TRBV29-1
d_call: .
clone_size: .
j_call: TRBJ1-2

cdr3_aa: CASSPVSGGYDTQYF
cdr3_nt: TGTGCCAGCAGCCCCGTTAGCGGGGGGTACGATACGCAGTATTTT
v_call: TRBV11-2
d_call: TRBD2
clone_size: few
j_call: TRBJ2-3

cdr3_aa: CASSIVLGGEKLFF
cdr3_nt: TGTGCCAGTAGTATAGTCCTGGGCGGGGAAAAACTGTTTTTT
v_call: TRBV19
d_call: .
clone_size: .
j_call: TRBJ1-4

cdr3_aa: CASSLAVDGGAFF
cdr3_nt: TGTGCCAGCAGCTTAGCGGTAGACGGCGGAGCTTTCTTT
v_call: TRBV11-2
d_call: .
clone_size: .
j_call: TRBJ1-1

cdr3_aa: CASSFSGYPGELFF
cdr3_nt: TGTGCCAGCAGCTTCTCGGGTTACCCCGGGGAGCTGTTTTTT
v_call: TRBV7-9
d_call: .
clone_size: .
j_call: TRBJ2-2

cdr3_aa: CASSSSARGNTEAFF
cdr3_nt: TGCGCCAGCAGCTCCTCCGCCAGGGGGAACACTGAAGCTTTCTTT
v_call: TRBV5-1
d_call: .
clone_size: .
j_call: TRBJ1-1

cdr3_aa: CASSRREGDQEQFF
cdr3_nt: TGTGCCAGCAGCCGGAGGGAAGGGGACCAGGAGCAGTTCTTC
v_call: TRBV3-1/TRBV3-2
d_call: .
clone_size: .
j_call: TRBJ2-1

cdr3_aa: CASSLGGTNTEAFF
cdr3_nt: TGTGCCAGCAGCTTGGGGGGTACGAACACTGAAGCTTTCTTT
v_call: TRBV7-9
d_call: .
clone_size: .
j_call: TRBJ1-1

cdr3_aa: CASSLEQGRGSYNEQFF
cdr3_nt: TGTGCCAGCAGCCTAGAACAGGGCAGGGGCTCCTACAATGAGCAGTTCTTC
v_call: TRBV2
d_call: .
clone_size: .
j_call: TRBJ2-1

cdr3_aa: CASSPPGGTYEQYF
cdr3_nt: TGTGCCAGCAGCCCCCCGGGGGGGACCTACGAGCAGTACTTC
v_call: TRBV7-9
d_call: TRBD2
clone_size: .
j_call: TRBJ2-7

cdr3_aa: CASSRRTSGGAGDTQYF
cdr3_nt: TGTGCCAGCAGCAGACGGACTAGCGGGGGGGCAGGGGATACGCAGTATTTT
v_call: TRBV5-6
d_call: TRBD2
clone_size: .
j_call: TRBJ2-3

cdr3_aa: CATRGENTEAFF
cdr3_nt: TGTGCCACCAGAGGGGAGAACACTGAAGCTTTCTTT
v_call: TRBV24-1
d_call: .
clone_size: .
j_call: TRBJ1-1

cdr3_aa: CASRYSVGGRLHEQYF
cdr3_nt: TGTGCCAGCAGATACTCGGTGGGGGGTCGGTTACACGAGCAGTACTTC
v_call: TRBV6-5
d_call: .
clone_size: .
j_call: TRBJ2-7

cdr3_aa: CASSQVAGSWEYYGYTF
cdr3_nt: TGCGCCAGCAGCCAAGTGGCAGGATCATGGGAGTACTATGGCTACACCTTC
v_call: TRBV4-3
d_call: .
clone_size: .
j_call: TRBJ1-2